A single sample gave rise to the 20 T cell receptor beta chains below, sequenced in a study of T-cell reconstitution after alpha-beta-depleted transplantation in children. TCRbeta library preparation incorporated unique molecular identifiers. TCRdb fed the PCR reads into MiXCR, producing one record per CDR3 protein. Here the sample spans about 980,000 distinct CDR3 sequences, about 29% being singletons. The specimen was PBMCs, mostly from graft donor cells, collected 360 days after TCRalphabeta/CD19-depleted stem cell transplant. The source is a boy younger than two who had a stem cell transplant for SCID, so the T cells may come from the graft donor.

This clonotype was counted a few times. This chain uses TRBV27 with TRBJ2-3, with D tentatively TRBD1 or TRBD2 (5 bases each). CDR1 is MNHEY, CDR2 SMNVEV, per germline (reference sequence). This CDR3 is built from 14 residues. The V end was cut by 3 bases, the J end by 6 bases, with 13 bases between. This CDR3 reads CASSLGVTGDTQYF. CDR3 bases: TGTGCCAGCAGTTTGGGGGTTACGGGGGATACGCAGTATTTT.

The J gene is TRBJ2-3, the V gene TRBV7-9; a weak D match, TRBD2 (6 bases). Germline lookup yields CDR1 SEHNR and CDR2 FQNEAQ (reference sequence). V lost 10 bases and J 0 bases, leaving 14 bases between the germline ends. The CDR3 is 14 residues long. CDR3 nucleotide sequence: TGTGCCACCCTCGCGGGGCTCAGCACAGATACGCAGTATTTT. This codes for CATLAGLSTDTQYF.

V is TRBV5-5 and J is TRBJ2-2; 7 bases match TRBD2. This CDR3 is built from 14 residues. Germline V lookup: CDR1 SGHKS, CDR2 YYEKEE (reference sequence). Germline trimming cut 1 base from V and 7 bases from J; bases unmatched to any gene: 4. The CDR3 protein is CASSLRGEIGELFF. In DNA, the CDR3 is TGTGCCAGCAGCTTGCGGGGGGAGATCGGGGAGCTGTTTTTT.

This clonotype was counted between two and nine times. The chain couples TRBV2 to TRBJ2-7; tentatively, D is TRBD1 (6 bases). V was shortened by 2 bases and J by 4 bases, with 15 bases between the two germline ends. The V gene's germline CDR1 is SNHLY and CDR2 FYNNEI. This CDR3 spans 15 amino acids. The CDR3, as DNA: TGTGCCAGCAGTGAAACCCTCGGGACATTTTACGAGCAGTACTTC. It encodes CASSETLGTFYEQYF.

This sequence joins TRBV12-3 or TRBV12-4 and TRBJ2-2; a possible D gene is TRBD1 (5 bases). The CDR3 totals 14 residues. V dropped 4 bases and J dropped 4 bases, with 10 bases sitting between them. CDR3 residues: CASSSTESTGELFF. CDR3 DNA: TGTGCCAGCAGTTCGACAGAGAGCACCGGGGAGCTGTTTTTT.

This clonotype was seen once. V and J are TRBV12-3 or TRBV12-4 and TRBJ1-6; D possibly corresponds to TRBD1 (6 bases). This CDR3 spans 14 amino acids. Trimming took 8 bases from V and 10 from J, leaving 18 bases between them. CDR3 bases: TGTGCCAGCCGTGCCAAACAGGGAGGGTCACCCCTCCACTTT. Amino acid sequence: CASRAKQGGSPLHF.

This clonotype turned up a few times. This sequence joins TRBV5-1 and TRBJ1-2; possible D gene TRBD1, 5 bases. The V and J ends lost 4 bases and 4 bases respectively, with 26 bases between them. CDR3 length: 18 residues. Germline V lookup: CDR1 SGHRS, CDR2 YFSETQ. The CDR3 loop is CASSRADNRDRGIYGYTF. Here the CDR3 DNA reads TGCGCCAGCAGCCGTGCCGACAACCGGGACCGAGGAATCTATGGCTACACCTTC.

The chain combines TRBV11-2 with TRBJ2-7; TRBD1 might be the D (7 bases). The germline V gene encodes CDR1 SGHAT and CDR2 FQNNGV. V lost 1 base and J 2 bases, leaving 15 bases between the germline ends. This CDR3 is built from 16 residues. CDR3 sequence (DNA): TGTGCCAGCAGCTTAGTGACAGGGAGGACCCCCTACGAGCAGTACTTC. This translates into CASSLVTGRTPYEQYF.

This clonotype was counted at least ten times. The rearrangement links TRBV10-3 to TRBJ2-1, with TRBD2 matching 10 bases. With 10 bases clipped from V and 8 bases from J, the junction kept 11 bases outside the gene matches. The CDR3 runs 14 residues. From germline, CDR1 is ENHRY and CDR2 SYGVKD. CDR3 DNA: TGTGCCACTCCGGGACTAGCGCGTTCTGATGAGCAGTTCTTC. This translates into CATPGLARSDEQFF.

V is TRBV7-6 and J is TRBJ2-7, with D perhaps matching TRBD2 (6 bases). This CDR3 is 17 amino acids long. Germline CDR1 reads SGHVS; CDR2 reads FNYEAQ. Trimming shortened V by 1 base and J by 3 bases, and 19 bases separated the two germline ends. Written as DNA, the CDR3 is TGTGCCAGCAGCTTAGGACCAATACTCCCGGGGGACTACGAGCAGTACTTC. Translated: CASSLGPILPGDYEQYF.

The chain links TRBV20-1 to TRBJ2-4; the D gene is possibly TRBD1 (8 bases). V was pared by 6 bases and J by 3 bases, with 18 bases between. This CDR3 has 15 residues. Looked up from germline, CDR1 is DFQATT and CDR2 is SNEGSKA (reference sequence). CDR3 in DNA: TGCAGTGCCAGGGGGCGGGGGCGGGGCAAAAACATTCAGTACTTC. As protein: CSARGRGRGKNIQYF.

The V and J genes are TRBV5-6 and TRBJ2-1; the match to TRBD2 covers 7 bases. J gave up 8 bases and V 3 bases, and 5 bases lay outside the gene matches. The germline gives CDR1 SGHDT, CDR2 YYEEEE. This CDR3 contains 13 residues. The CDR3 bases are TGTGCCAGCAGCTGGGGGGGGAGCGATGAGCAGTTCTTC. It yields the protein CASSWGGSDEQFF.

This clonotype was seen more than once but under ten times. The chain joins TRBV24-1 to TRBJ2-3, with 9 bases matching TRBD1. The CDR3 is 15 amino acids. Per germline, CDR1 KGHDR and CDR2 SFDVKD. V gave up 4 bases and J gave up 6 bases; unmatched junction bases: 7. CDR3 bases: TGTGCCACCAGTGAGGCCGGGACAGGGAGGGATACGCAGTATTTT. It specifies CATSEAGTGRDTQYF.

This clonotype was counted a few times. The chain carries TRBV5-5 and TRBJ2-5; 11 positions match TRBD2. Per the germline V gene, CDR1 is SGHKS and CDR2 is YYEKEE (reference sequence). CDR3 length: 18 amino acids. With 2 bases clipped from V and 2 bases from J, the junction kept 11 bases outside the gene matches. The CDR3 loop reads CASSFLTSGGREQETQYF. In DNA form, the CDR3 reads TGTGCCAGCAGCTTTCTAACTAGCGGGGGCCGAGAACAAGAGACCCAGTACTTC.

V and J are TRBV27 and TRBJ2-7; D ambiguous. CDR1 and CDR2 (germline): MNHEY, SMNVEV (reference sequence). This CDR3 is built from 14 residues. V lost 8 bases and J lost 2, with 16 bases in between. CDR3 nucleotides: TGTGCCAGCCGACCGGAAGGGCCCCCCTACGAGCAGTACTTC. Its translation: CASRPEGPPYEQYF.

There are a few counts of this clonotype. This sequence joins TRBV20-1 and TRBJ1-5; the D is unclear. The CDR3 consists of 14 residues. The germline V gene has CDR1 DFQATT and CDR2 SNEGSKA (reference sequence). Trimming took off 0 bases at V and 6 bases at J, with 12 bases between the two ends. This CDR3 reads CSARDLGAAQPQHF. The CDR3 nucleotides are TGCAGTGCTAGAGATCTCGGAGCAGCTCAGCCCCAGCATTTT.

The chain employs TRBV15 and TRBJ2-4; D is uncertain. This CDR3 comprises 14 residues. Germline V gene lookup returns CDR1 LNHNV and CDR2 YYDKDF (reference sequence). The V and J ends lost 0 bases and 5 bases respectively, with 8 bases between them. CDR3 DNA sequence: TGTGCCACCAGCAGAGATAATGGGGAAAACATTCAGTACTTC. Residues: CATSRDNGENIQYF.

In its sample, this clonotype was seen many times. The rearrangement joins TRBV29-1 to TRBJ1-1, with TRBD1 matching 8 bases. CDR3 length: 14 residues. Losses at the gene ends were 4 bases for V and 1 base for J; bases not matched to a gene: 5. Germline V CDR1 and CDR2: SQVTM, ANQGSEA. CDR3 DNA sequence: TGCAGCGTTGCGCGACAGGGGTCGAACACTGAAGCTTTCTTT. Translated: CSVARQGSNTEAFF.

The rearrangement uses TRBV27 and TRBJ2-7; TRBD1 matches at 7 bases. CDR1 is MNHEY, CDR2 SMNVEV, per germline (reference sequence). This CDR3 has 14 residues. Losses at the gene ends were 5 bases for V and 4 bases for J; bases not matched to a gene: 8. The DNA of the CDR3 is TGTGCCAGCAGTCACGCAGGGGGTTTATACGAGCAGTACTTC. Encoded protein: CASSHAGGLYEQYF.

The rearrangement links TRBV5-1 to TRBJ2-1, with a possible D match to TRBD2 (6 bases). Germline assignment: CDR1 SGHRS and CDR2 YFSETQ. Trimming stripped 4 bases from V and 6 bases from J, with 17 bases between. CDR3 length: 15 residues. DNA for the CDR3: TGCGCCAGCAGCCAAACGACATGGCGGGGCAATGAGCAGTTCTTC. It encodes CASSQTTWRGNEQFF.